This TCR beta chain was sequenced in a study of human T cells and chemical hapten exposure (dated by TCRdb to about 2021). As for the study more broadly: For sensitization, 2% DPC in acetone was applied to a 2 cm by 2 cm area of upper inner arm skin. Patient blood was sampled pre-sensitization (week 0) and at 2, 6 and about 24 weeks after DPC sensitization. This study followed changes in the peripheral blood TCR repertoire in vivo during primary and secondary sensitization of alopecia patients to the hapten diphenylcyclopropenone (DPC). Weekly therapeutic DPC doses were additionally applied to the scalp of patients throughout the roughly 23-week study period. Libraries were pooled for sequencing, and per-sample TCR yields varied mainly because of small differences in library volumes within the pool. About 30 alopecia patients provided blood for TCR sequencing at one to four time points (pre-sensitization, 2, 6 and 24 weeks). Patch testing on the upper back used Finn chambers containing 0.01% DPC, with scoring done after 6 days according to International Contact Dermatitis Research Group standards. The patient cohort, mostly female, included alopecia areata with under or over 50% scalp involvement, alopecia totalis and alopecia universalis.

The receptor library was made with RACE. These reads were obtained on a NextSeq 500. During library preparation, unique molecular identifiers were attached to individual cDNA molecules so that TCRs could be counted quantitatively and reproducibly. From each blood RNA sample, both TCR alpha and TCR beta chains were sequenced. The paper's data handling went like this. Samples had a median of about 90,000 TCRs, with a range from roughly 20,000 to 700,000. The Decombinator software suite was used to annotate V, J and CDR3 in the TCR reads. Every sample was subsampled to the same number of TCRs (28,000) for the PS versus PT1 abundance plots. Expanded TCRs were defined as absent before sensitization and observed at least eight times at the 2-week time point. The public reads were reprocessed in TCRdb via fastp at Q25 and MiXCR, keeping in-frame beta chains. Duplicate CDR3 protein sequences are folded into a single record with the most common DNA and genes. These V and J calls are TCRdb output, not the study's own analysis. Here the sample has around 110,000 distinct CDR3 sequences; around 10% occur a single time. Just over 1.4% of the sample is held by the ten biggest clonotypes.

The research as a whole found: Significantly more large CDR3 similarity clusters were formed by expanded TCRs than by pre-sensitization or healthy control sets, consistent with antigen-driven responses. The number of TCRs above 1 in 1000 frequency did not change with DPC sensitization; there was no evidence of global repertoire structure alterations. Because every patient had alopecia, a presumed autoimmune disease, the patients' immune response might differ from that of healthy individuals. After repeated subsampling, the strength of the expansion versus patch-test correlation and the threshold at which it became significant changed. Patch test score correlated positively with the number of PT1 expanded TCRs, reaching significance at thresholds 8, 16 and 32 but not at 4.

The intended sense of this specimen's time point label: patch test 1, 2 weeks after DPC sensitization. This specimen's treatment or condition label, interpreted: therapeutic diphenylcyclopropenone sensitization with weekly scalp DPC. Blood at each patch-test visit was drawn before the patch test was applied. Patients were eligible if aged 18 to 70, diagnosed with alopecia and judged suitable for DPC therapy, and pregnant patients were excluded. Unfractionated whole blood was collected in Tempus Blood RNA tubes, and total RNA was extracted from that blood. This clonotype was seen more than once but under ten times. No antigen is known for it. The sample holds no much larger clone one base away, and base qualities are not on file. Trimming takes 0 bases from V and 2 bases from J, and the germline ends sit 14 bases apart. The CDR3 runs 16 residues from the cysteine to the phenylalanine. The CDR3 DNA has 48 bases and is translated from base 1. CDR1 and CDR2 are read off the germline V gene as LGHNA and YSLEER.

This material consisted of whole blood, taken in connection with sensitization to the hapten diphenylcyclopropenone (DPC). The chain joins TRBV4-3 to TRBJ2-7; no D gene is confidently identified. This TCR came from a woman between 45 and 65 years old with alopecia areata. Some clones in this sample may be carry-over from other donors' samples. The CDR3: CASSQDWKGPTYEQYF. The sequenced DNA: TGCGCCAGCAGCCAAGATTGGAAGGGTCCAACCTACGAGCAGTACTTC.